These 27 T cell receptor beta chains were all obtained from the same sample, sequenced in a study of OX40 agonist ivuxolimab in advanced cancers. Sequenced by immunoSEQ multiplex PCR; TCRdb stores in-frame clones only, minus some. The repertoire holds some 25,000 clones, with over 60% as singletons. Sequenced here: CD4+ or CD8+ T cells sorted from blood, sampled in a trial of the OX40 agonist ivuxolimab. All receptors derive from an adult with an advanced solid tumor such as melanoma, head and neck, liver or kidney cancer.

This clone occurred many times. The V and J genes are TRBV28 and TRBJ2-5; D is possibly TRBD1 (5 bases). Germline values: CDR1 MDHEN, CDR2 SYDVKM. V shed 1 base and J shed 3 bases, with 12 bases lying between them. This CDR3 has 15 residues. This CDR3 reads CASSLSRRAKETQYF. CDR3 coding DNA: TGTGCCAGCAGTTTATCGCGCAGGGCTAAAGAGACCCAGTACTTC.

V and J are TRBV5-1 and TRBJ1-2; D gene unclear. Germline assignment: CDR1 SGHRS and CDR2 YFSETQ. The CDR3 is 11 amino acids. V was clipped by 0 bases and J by 10 bases, with 7 bases between them. In nucleotides, the CDR3 is TGCGCCAGCAGCTTGGAGCGGCACTACACCTTC. Its protein is CASSLERHYTF.

This clone was counted a few times. The chain recombines TRBV5-4 with TRBJ2-7; D is unresolved. The CDR3 contains 13 residues. Germline CDR1 reads SGHNT; CDR2 reads YYREEE (reference sequence). Trimming removed 1 base at V and 0 bases at J, with 5 bases between. CDR3 residues: CASSLSSSYEQYF. The CDR3 coding sequence is TGTGCCAGCAGCTTGAGCAGCTCCTACGAGCAGTACTTC.

The V call is TRBV6-6, the J call TRBJ1-2; D perhaps matches TRBD1 (5 bases). Trimming left V 2 bases short and J 8 bases short, with 12 bases between. The CDR3 sequence is 13 residues long. Germline CDR1 reads MNHNY; CDR2 reads SVGAGI (reference sequence). CDR3 sequence reads: CASSYGPTGGYTF. The CDR3 DNA is TGTGCCAGCAGTTACGGGCCTACAGGAGGCTACACCTTC.

The rearrangement uses TRBV13 and TRBJ2-2; D might be TRBD1 or TRBD2, each matching 5 bases. The CDR3 covers 14 residues. The germline V and J ends were trimmed by 4 bases and 4 bases, with 10 bases remaining between them. Per the germline V gene, CDR1 is PRHDT and CDR2 is FYEKMQ (reference sequence). As DNA, the CDR3 is TGTGCCAGCAGCTATCGGGGCTTCACCGGGGAGCTGTTTTTT. Encoded protein: CASSYRGFTGELFF.

The chain links TRBV7-9 to TRBJ2-6; 9 nucleotides agree with TRBD1. Losses at the gene ends were 5 bases for V and 2 bases for J; bases not matched to a gene: 10. The CDR3 has 18 residues. Germline V lookup: CDR1 SEHNR, CDR2 FQNEAQ (reference sequence). CDR3 loop: CASSHSLQGATGANVLTF. In DNA form, the CDR3 reads TGTGCCAGCAGCCATAGTTTACAGGGGGCCACTGGGGCCAACGTCCTGACTTTC.

This clone is deemed medium-sized. The rearrangement uses TRBV9 and TRBJ2-3; D unresolved. Per the germline V gene, CDR1 is SGDLS and CDR2 is YYNGEE. The CDR3 is 15 amino acids. V was cut by 3 bases and J by 0 bases, with 11 bases left in between. The CDR3, as DNA: TGTGCCAGCAGCGGGGCCGGTGGGAGCACAGATACGCAGTATTTT. Amino acids: CASSGAGGSTDTQYF. The full variable domain, in which reference TRBV9 and TRBJ2-3 provide the parts outside the CDR3, is DSGVTQTPKHLITATGQRVTLRCSPRSGDLSVYWYQQSLDQGLQFLIQYYNGEERAKGNILERFSAQQFPDLHSELNLSSLELGDSALYFCASSGAGGSTDTQYFGPGTRLTVL.

This chain uses TRBV7-6 with TRBJ2-5; D assignment may be TRBD1 or TRBD2 (5 bases each). The closer fit of TRBJ2-7 to the DNA end suggests the J call may be wrong. This CDR3 spans 13 amino acids. The germline V gene encodes CDR1 SGHVS and CDR2 FNYEAQ. This chain's CDR3 is CASSRGPTYEQYF. CDR3 coding DNA: TGTGCCAGCAGCCGGGGACCTACCTACGAGCAGTACTTC.

This clone was counted a few times. The chain links TRBV27 to TRBJ1-6; the D is unclear. Looked up from germline, CDR1 is MNHEY and CDR2 is SMNVEV (reference sequence). The CDR3 is 15 amino acids. The V end was cut by 6 bases, the J end by 3 bases, with 12 bases between. CDR3 in DNA: TGTGCCAGCAGCTGGCCGGAATTCTATAATTCACCCCTCCACTTT. Protein: CASSWPEFYNSPLHF.

As regards this clone: An end of the junction differs from the germline gene, which may be a read error. V and J are TRBV19 and TRBJ2-5; possible D gene TRBD2, 7 bases. The germline gives CDR1 LNHDA, CDR2 SQIVND (reference sequence). The CDR3 is 14 residues long. The DNA of the CDR3 is TGTGCCAGTAGTATAAGGGGGGCGCGGGGGCCCCTAGACTTC. As protein: CASSIRGARGPLDF. Drawing the rest from reference TRBV19 and TRBJ2-5, the complete variable domain is DGGITQSPKYLFRKEGQNVTLSCEQNLNHDAMYWYRQDPGQGLRLIYYSQIVNDFQKGDIAEGYSVSREKKESFPLTVTSAQKNPTAFYLCASSIRGARGPLDFGPGTRLLVL.

V usage is TRBV11-3 and J usage is TRBJ2-3; unclear D gene. Trimming pared 6 bases from V and 6 bases from J, leaving 10 bases between. CDR1 SGHNT and CDR2 YENEEA come from the germline V gene. The CDR3 spans 12 residues. Written as DNA, the CDR3 is TGTGCCAGCAGTGTCCCGGGTGATACGCAGTATTTT. Protein: CASSVPGDTQYF.

The chain has TRBV6-5 and TRBJ2-7, with 8 bases aligning to TRBD2. Trimming removed 5 bases from V and 7 bases from J; junction bases left unmatched: 10. Germline-derived CDR1 and CDR2 are MNHEY and SVGAGI. This CDR3 has 14 residues. CDR3 nucleotides: TGTGCCAGCAGTGAACTAGCGGACCTCTTAGAGCAGTACTTC. Translating gives CASSELADLLEQYF.

A remark on this clone: A much larger clone lies a single base off, so this may be a read error. The same CDR3 is also encoded by other DNA sequences in this sample. The chain is built from TRBV19 and TRBJ1-1; TRBD1 might be the D (5 bases). Germline V CDR1 and CDR2: LNHDA, SQIVND (reference sequence). Deletions cut 5 bases from V and 2 bases from J, with 12 bases between. The CDR3 covers 14 residues. Here the CDR3 DNA reads TGTGCCAGTAGTCCCGACAGACTTAACACTGAAGCTTTCTTT. This encodes CASSPDRLNTEAFF.

This CDR3 reads CASSWTGERQYGYTF. In DNA, the CDR3 is TGTGCCAGCAGCTGGACAGGAGAGCGCCAGTATGGCTACACCTTC. The chain employs TRBV13 and TRBJ1-2; 7 nucleotides match TRBD1. The V gene end was trimmed by 4 bases and the J gene end by 5 bases; junction bases not matched to a gene: 10. The CDR3 has 15 amino acids. Germline V gene data show CDR1 as PRHDT and CDR2 as FYEKMQ (reference sequence). The full variable domain, in which reference TRBV13 and TRBJ1-2 provide the parts outside the CDR3, is AAGVIQSPRHLIKEKRETATLKCYPIPRHDTVYWYQQGPGQDPQFLISFYEKMQSDKGSIPDRFSAQQFSDYHSELNMSSLELGDSALYFCASSWTGERQYGYTFGSGTRLTVV.

The gene calls are TRBV4-2 and TRBJ2-5; 8 bases match TRBD2. Trimming cost V 0 bases and J 0 bases; bases outside gene matches: 9. CDR3 length: 18 residues. CDR1 LGHNA and CDR2 YNFKEQ come from the germline V gene. The CDR3 region has the DNA TGTGCCAGCAGCCAAGACGAAGCGGGGGACCCGTACCAAGAGACCCAGTACTTC. Translated, it gives CASSQDEAGDPYQETQYF.

The V call is TRBV7-6, the J call TRBJ2-3, with 7 bases matching TRBD2. Germline V gene data show CDR1 as SGHVS and CDR2 as FNYEAQ. V shed 4 bases, J shed 1 base, and the junction held 11 bases outside the gene matches. The CDR3 is 17 residues long. The CDR3 nucleotides are TGTGCCAGCAGCTACCGGGGGGAGGTTGGGCGCACAGATACGCAGTATTTT. Translating gives CASSYRGEVGRTDTQYF.

The chain combines TRBV7-9 with TRBJ2-1; TRBD2 aligns across 15 bases. Looked up from germline, CDR1 is SEHNR and CDR2 is FQNEAQ (reference sequence). The CDR3 sequence is 17 residues long. Trimming removed 5 bases from V and 13 bases from J; junction bases left unmatched: 15. The CDR3, as DNA: TGTGCCAGCAGCCCACTCCCGGGACTAGCGGGGGGTGAAGGTCAGTTCTTC. Translation: CASSPLPGLAGGEGQFF.

This chain connects TRBV11-2 to TRBJ2-5; TRBD2 aligns across 10 bases. V lost 1 base to trimming and J lost 0 bases; unmatched junction nucleotides: 5. The CDR3 is 17 amino acids. Germline V lookup: CDR1 SGHAT, CDR2 FQNNGV. The CDR3 nucleotides are TGTGCCAGCAGCTTAGTCCTAGCGGGGGAGTACCAAGAGACCCAGTACTTC. Its protein product is CASSLVLAGEYQETQYF.

V usage is TRBV5-1 and J usage is TRBJ1-1, with 7 bases aligning to TRBD1. J gave up 5 bases and V 8 bases, and 12 bases lay outside the gene matches. The CDR3 spans 14 residues. Per the germline V gene, CDR1 is SGHRS and CDR2 is YFSETQ. CDR3 residues: CARRDRVHRTEAFF. CDR3 sequence (DNA): TGCGCCAGGAGAGACAGGGTTCATCGGACTGAAGCTTTCTTT.

Concerning this clone itself: Other DNA sequences in the sample encode the same CDR3. The chain is built from TRBV28 and TRBJ2-7, with D unclear. V dropped 3 bases and J dropped 1 base, with 7 bases sitting between them. Germline V lookup: CDR1 MDHEN, CDR2 SYDVKM. This CDR3 has 13 residues. The CDR3 DNA reads as TGTGCCAGCAGTTTGCGAGGTTCCTACGAGCAGTACTTC. Its protein product is CASSLRGSYEQYF.

This chain links TRBV30 with TRBJ1-2, with D tentatively TRBD1 (6 bases). The CDR3 extends over 12 amino acids. Germline lookup yields CDR1 GTSNPN and CDR2 SVGIG (reference sequence). V was cut by 2 bases and J by 7 bases, with 11 bases left in between. The CDR3: CAWSWTVGGYTF. The CDR3 DNA sequence: TGTGCCTGGAGTTGGACAGTTGGTGGCTACACCTTC.

The CDR3 DNA reads as TGCGCCAGCAGCCAGGCTACAGGGTCTAATGAAAAACTGTTTTTT. This encodes CASSQATGSNEKLFF. The rearrangement links TRBV4-1 to TRBJ1-4; TRBD1 might be the D (6 bases). Trimming removed 3 bases from V and 3 bases from J, with 11 bases in between. CDR1 and CDR2 from the germline V gene are MGHRA and YSYEKL. This CDR3 spans 15 amino acids.

This clone was seen a few times. V is TRBV9 and J is TRBJ2-5, with 10 nucleotides matching TRBD2. Germline lookup yields CDR1 SGDLS and CDR2 YYNGEE. This CDR3 comprises 16 residues. Trimming at V came to 4 bases and at J to 4 bases, leaving 10 bases not matched to a gene. The CDR3 nucleotides are TGTGCCAGCAGCCTTGGACTAGCGGCACGGGGAGAGACCCAGTACTTC. It specifies CASSLGLAARGETQYF.

The chain uses TRBV7-3 and TRBJ1-2; TRBD1 is a possible D gene (5 bases). The CDR3 length is 14 residues. The germline V gene has CDR1 SGHTA and CDR2 FQGTGA. Trimming removed 5 bases from V and 1 base from J, with 11 bases in between. DNA of the CDR3: TGTGCCAGCAGCACGCCGGGGCTTAACTATGGCTACACCTTC. Translating gives CASSTPGLNYGYTF. Full variable domain (rest looked up from reference TRBV7-3 and TRBJ1-2): GAGVSQTPSNKVTEKGKYVELRCDPISGHTALYWYRQSLGQGPEFLIYFQGTGAADDSGLPNDRFFAVRPEGSVSTLKIQRTERGDSAVYLCASSTPGLNYGYTFGSGTRLTVV.

This clone was seen a single time. DNA for the CDR3: TGTGCCAGCAGCGTTCCTCTTCTGCTCACAGATACGCAGTATTTT. This sequence encodes CASSVPLLLTDTQYF. The rearrangement uses TRBV7-9 and TRBJ2-3; D is ambiguous. In germline, CDR1 is SEHNR, CDR2 FQNEAQ (reference sequence). The CDR3 runs to 15 residues. The V gene lost 5 bases and the J gene lost 2 bases, with 14 bases spanning the gap.

V usage is TRBV6-5 and J usage is TRBJ2-3, with D tentatively TRBD1 (5 bases). This CDR3 region has 13 residues. The V and J ends lost 0 bases and 4 bases respectively, with 5 bases between them. CDR1 is MNHEY, CDR2 SVGAGI, per germline. CDR3 sequence (DNA): TGTGCCAGCAGTTACTCAGGGGCAGATACGCAGTATTTT. Protein sequence: CASSYSGADTQYF.

This chain links TRBV7-2 with TRBJ2-5; the match to TRBD2 covers 8 bases. The last part of the DNA fits TRBJ2-7 better; the J call may be wrong. The CDR3 length is 15 residues. Germline loops: CDR1 SGHTA, CDR2 FQGNSA. CDR3 DNA sequence: TGTGCCAGCAGCCTAGGGACTAGGCGCTACTACGAGCAGTACTTC. Translated: CASSLGTRRYYEQYF.